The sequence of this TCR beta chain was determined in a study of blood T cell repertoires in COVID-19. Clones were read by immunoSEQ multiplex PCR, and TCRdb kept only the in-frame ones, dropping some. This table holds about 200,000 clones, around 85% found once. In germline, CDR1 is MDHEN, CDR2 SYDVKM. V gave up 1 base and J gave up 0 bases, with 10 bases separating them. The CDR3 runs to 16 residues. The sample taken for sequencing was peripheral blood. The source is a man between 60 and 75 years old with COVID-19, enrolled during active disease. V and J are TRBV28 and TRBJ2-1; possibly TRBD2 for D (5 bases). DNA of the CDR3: TGTGCCAGCAGTTTATTACCGGGGAGCTCCTACAATGAGCAGTTCTTC. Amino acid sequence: CASSLLPGSSYNEQFF.